A selection of T cell receptor beta chains follows, all from one sample in a study of CD8 T cells in ankylosing spondylitis. TCRdb re-analysed the 5' RACE reads in MiXCR, keeping a single row per CDR3 protein. The profile shows under 400,000 distinct CDR3 sequences, 9.5% to 13% of them singletons. Sequenced input: blood, either unsorted or a sorted T cell fraction (not recorded which). These receptor sequences come from a female donor with ankylosing spondylitis or in good health (not recorded which). CDR3s include the opening cysteine and the closing phenylalanine or tryptophan. Not every row has a clone size; where given, it reads once, few, many or a size class.

CDR3 protein	J gene	V gene	clone size
CATQDRGESEKLFF	TRBJ1-4	TRBV10-3	many
CASSPVWAGGPYEQYF	TRBJ2-7	TRBV5-5	NA
CASRDDGRGRKSGANVLTF	TRBJ2-6	TRBV19	NA
CATSRETSRGGELFF	TRBJ2-2	TRBV15	few
CASSLAIMSNQPQHF	TRBJ1-5	TRBV7-8	few
CATSGGAGFTEAFF	TRBJ1-1	TRBV24-1	many
CASSLAGREADTQYF	TRBJ2-3	TRBV7-2	few
CASSWGAKYGYTF	TRBJ1-2	TRBV27	NA
CASSSRDSSSLAKNIQYF	TRBJ2-4	TRBV5-1	NA
CASSQDGAGVYNEQFF	TRBJ2-1	TRBV5-6	many
CASSLSWGSETQYF	TRBJ2-5	TRBV27	few
CASFFGTANTEAFF	TRBJ1-1	TRBV28	few
CASSWTGAVGSSNQPQHF	TRBJ1-5	TRBV11-1	few